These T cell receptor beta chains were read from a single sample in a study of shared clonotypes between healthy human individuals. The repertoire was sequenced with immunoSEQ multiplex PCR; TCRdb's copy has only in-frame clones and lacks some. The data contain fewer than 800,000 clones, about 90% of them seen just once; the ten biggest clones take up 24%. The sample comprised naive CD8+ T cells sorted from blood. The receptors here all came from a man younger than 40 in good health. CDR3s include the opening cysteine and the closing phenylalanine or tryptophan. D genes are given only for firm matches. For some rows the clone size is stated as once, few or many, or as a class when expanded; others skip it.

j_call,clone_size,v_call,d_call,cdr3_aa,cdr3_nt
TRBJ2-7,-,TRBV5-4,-,CASSTNRAYEQYF,TGTGCCAGCAGCACGAATAGAGCCTACGAGCAGTACTTC
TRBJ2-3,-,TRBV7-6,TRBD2,CASSPRGESGTDTQYF,TGTGCCAGCAGCCCCCGGGGGGAATCTGGCACAGATACGCAGTATTTT
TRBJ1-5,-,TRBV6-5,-,CASSSDNSNQPQHF,TGTGCCAGCAGTTCAGACAATAGCAATCAGCCCCAGCATTTT
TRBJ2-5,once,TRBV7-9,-,CASSNHYPQETQYF,TGTGCCAGCAGTAACCACTACCCCCAAGAGACCCAGTACTTC
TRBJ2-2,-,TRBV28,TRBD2,CASSFLREGTGELFF,TGTGCCAGCAGTTTTTTGAGGGAGGGCACCGGGGAGCTGTTTTTT
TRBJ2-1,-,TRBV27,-,CASSIPIGGGGKEEQFF,TGTGCCAGCAGTATCCCGATTGGGGGAGGGGGAAAAGAAGAGCAGTTCTTC
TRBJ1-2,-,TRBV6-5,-,CASSSRSRVGYGYTF,TGTGCCAGCAGCTCAAGATCCAGGGTGGGCTATGGCTACACCTTC
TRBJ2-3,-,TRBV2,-,CASSEAGGGQPTDTQYF,TGTGCCAGCAGTGAAGCGGGGGGCGGTCAGCCCACAGATACGCAGTATTTT
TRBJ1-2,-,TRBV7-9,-,CASRLVELGGDGYTF,TGTGCCAGCAGATTAGTAGAGTTGGGAGGGGACGGCTACACCTTC
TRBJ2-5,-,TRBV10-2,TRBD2,CASFPRGGRGETQYF,TGCGCCAGCTTCCCTCGCGGCGGGAGAGGAGAGACCCAGTACTTC
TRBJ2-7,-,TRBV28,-,CASSSERQESSYEQYF,TGTGCCAGCAGTAGCGAGAGACAGGAGAGCTCCTACGAGCAGTACTTC
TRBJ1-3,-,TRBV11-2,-,CASSLEAGENSGNTIYF,TGTGCCAGCAGCTTAGAGGCGGGGGAAAACTCTGGAAACACCATATATTTT
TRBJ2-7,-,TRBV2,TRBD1,CASRGDRGPYEQYF,TGTGCCAGCAGGGGGGACAGAGGACCCTACGAGCAGTACTTC
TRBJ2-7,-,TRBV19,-,CASNPSAGSYEQYF,TGTGCCAGTAACCCGTCGGCCGGGAGCTACGAGCAGTACTTC
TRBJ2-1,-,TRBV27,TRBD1,CASSQTGGALPLDNEQFF,TGTGCCAGCAGTCAGACAGGGGGCGCTTTGCCCTTGGACAATGAGCAGTTCTTC
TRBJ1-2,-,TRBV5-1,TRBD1,CASSLDIGGSGYTF,TGCGCCAGCAGCTTGGATATAGGGGGCAGTGGCTACACCTTC
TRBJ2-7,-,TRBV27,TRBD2,CASSLLTGGPYEQYF,TGTGCCAGCAGTTTACTCACGGGAGGGCCTTACGAGCAGTACTTC
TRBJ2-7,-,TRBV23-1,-,CASRGNDSYEQYF,TGCGCCAGCAGGGGGAACGACTCCTACGAGCAGTACTTC
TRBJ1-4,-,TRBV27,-,CASSLVGEKLFF,TGTGCCAGCAGTTTGGTAGGAGAAAAACTGTTTTTT
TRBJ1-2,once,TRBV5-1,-,CASSFDILYGYTF,TGCGCCAGCAGCTTTGACATCCTCTATGGCTACACCTTC
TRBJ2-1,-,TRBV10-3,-,CALARDSNYNEQFF,TGTGCCCTAGCGCGGGACAGCAACTACAATGAGCAGTTCTTC
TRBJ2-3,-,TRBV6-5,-,CASSYAALGDTQYF,TGTGCCAGCAGTTACGCTGCCTTGGGAGATACGCAGTATTTT
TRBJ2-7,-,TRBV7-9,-,CASSSPPYEQYF,TGTGCCAGCAGCTCCCCCCCCTACGAGCAGTACTTC
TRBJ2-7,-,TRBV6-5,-,CASSYVFGDRSYEQYF,TGTGCCAGCAGTTACGTATTTGGTGACAGAAGCTACGAGCAGTACTTC
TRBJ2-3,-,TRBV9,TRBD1,CASSYRDRLTDTQYF,TGTGCCAGCAGCTATAGGGACAGGCTAACAGATACGCAGTATTTT
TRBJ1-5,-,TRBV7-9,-,CASSSRESNQPQHF,TGTGCCAGCAGCTCCAGGGAGAGCAATCAGCCCCAGCATTTT
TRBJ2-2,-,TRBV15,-,CATSRDGGNTGELFF,TGTGCCACCAGCAGAGATGGAGGGAACACCGGGGAGCTGTTTTTT
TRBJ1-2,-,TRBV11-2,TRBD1,CASSFPGTGNYGYTF,TGTGCCAGCAGCTTCCCCGGGACAGGGAACTATGGCTACACCTTC
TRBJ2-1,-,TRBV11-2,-,CASSTIMWGAYNEQFF,TGTGCCAGCAGTACCATCATGTGGGGTGCGTACAATGAGCAGTTCTTC
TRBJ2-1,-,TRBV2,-,CASSVGYEQFF,TGTGCCAGCAGCGTTGGGTATGAGCAGTTCTTC
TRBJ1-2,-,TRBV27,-,CASSPPGGGGYYGYTF,TGTGCCAGCAGTCCCCCCGGAGGGGGGGGTTACTATGGCTACACCTTC
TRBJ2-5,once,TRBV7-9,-,CASSFLGRPDQETQYF,TGTGCCAGCAGCTTTTTGGGGAGACCTGACCAAGAGACCCAGTACTTC
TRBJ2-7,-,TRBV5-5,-,CASSPGQLYEQYF,TGTGCCAGCAGCCCTGGACAACTCTACGAGCAGTACTTC
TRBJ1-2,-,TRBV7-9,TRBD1,CASSRQGIDYGYTF,TGTGCCAGCAGCAGACAGGGAATTGACTATGGCTACACCTTC
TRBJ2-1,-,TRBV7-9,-,CASSLSEGNNEQFF,TGTGCCAGCAGCTTAAGCGAGGGGAATAATGAGCAGTTCTTC
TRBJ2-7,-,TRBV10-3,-,CAISEGPSPSEQYF,TGTGCCATCAGTGAAGGGCCTAGTCCGTCTGAGCAGTACTTC